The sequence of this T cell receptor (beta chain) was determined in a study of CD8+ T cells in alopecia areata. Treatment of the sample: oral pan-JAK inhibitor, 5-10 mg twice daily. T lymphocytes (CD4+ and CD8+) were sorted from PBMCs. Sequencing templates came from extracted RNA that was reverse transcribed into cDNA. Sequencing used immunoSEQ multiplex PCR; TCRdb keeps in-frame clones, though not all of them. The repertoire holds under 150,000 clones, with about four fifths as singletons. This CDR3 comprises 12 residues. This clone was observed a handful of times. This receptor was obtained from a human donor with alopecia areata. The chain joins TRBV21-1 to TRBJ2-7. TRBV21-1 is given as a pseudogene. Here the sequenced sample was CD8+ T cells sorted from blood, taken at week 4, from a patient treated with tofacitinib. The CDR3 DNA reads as TGTGCCAGCAACCCGAAATGGGACGAGCAGTACTTC. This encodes CASNPKWDEQYF.